These T cell receptor beta chains were read from a single sample in a study of blood T cell repertoires in COVID-19. Some clones are missing from TCRdb's copy, which holds only in-frame ones; the method was immunoSEQ multiplex PCR. Of approximately 50,000 clones listed, around 86% are singletons. Sequencing was done on a sample of peripheral blood. The receptors derive from a human donor in a cohort sampled during active COVID-19. The CDR3 runs from the conserved cysteine through the conserved F or W. Fields, in order: clone size, V gene, J gene, D gene, CDR3 DNA, CDR3 protein. The D gene is left open where the match is weak. Some rows have no size entry. The others give once, few or many, or a class for an expanded clone.

clone size: NA; V gene: TRBV25-1; J gene: TRBJ2-7; D gene: NA; CDR3 DNA: TGTGCCAGCAGTGACTCGGGGGTCGTCTACGAGCAGTACTTC; CDR3 protein: CASSDSGVVYEQYF
clone size: NA; V gene: TRBV3-1/TRBV3-2; J gene: TRBJ2-7; D gene: TRBD2; CDR3 DNA: TGTGCCAGCAGCCAAGAATTAGCGGGAGGGCCCTACGAGCAGTACTTC; CDR3 protein: CASSQELAGGPYEQYF
clone size: NA; V gene: TRBV27; J gene: TRBJ2-5; D gene: TRBD1; CDR3 DNA: TGTGCCAGCAGTTGGTCACAGGGGATGCAAGAGACCCAGTACTTC; CDR3 protein: CASSWSQGMQETQYF
clone size: NA; V gene: TRBV18; J gene: TRBJ2-5; D gene: NA; CDR3 DNA: TGTGCCAGCTCACCAGTGGCTAGCGCCGATGGGGAGACCCAGTACTTC; CDR3 protein: CASSPVASADGETQYF
clone size: NA; V gene: TRBV7-2; J gene: TRBJ2-7; D gene: NA; CDR3 DNA: TGTGCCAGCAGCTTAGATACCGCGGGAAGGGAGCAGTACTTC; CDR3 protein: CASSLDTAGREQYF
clone size: NA; V gene: TRBV5-6; J gene: TRBJ2-3; D gene: TRBD2; CDR3 DNA: TGTGCCAGCAGCTTGGAGTTGAGTAGCGGGCGGAATACGCAGTATTTT; CDR3 protein: CASSLELSSGRNTQYF
clone size: once; V gene: TRBV6-6; J gene: TRBJ2-2; D gene: TRBD2; CDR3 DNA: TGTGCCAGCACCGGACTAGCGGGAAACACCGGGGAGCTGTTTTTT; CDR3 protein: CASTGLAGNTGELFF
clone size: NA; V gene: TRBV30; J gene: TRBJ1-2; D gene: NA; CDR3 DNA: TGTGCCTGGAGTCCTTGGGGAGGGTTCTATGGCTACACCTTC; CDR3 protein: CAWSPWGGFYGYTF
clone size: NA; V gene: TRBV7-8; J gene: TRBJ2-3; D gene: TRBD2; CDR3 DNA: TGTGCCAGCAGCTCCCGGGACATCTATTTCCTAGCGGGAATCACAGATACGCAGTATTTT; CDR3 protein: CASSSRDIYFLAGITDTQYF
clone size: NA; V gene: TRBV7-3; J gene: TRBJ2-1; D gene: NA; CDR3 DNA: TGTGCCAGCAGCCTACGACCCCTATCTAGCGCCGAGCAGTTCTTC; CDR3 protein: CASSLRPLSSAEQFF
clone size: few; V gene: TRBV15; J gene: TRBJ1-1; D gene: NA; CDR3 DNA: TGTGCCACCAGCAGAGATAGGGGCTTAGCCGGCCCTGAAGCTTTCTTT; CDR3 protein: CATSRDRGLAGPEAFF
clone size: NA; V gene: TRBV6-6; J gene: TRBJ1-3; D gene: NA; CDR3 DNA: TGTGCCAGCAGTTACCGAGGAACAAACACCATATATTTT; CDR3 protein: CASSYRGTNTIYF
clone size: NA; V gene: TRBV21-1; J gene: TRBJ1-2; D gene: NA; CDR3 DNA: TGTGCCAGCAGCCAGGAATCTGGAGGGGGCCCGATAAACTATGGCTACACCTTC; CDR3 protein: CASSQESGGGPINYGYTF
clone size: NA; V gene: TRBV5-1; J gene: TRBJ2-7; D gene: TRBD2; CDR3 DNA: TGCGCCAGCAAACTAGCGGGAGGCCCTGACTACGAGCAGTACTTC; CDR3 protein: CASKLAGGPDYEQYF
clone size: NA; V gene: TRBV25-1; J gene: TRBJ2-7; D gene: NA; CDR3 DNA: TGTGCCAGCAGTGACGGGAGCTCCTACGAGCAGTACTTC; CDR3 protein: CASSDGSSYEQYF
clone size: NA; V gene: TRBV4-3; J gene: TRBJ2-3; D gene: NA; CDR3 DNA: TGCGCCAGCAGCCAAGATCGGGATAATACGCAGTATTTT; CDR3 protein: CASSQDRDNTQYF
clone size: once; V gene: TRBV6-2/TRBV6-3; J gene: TRBJ1-1; D gene: TRBD1; CDR3 DNA: TGTGCCAGCAGTTATTACCAGGGGGCAGAAGCTTTCTTT; CDR3 protein: CASSYYQGAEAFF
clone size: NA; V gene: TRBV5-4; J gene: TRBJ1-1; D gene: NA; CDR3 DNA: TGTGCCAGCAGCCTTGCAGGATACGAGACTGAAGCTTTCTTT; CDR3 protein: CASSLAGYETEAFF
clone size: NA; V gene: TRBV6-4; J gene: TRBJ2-1; D gene: TRBD1; CDR3 DNA: TGTGCCAGCAGTGAAGAAAGACAGGGGAGATTTGAGCAGTTCTTC; CDR3 protein: CASSEERQGRFEQFF
clone size: NA; V gene: TRBV20-1; J gene: TRBJ1-2; D gene: NA; CDR3 DNA: TGCAGTGCTAGTCAGGGCTTCGGAGGCTACACCTTC; CDR3 protein: CSASQGFGGYTF
clone size: NA; V gene: TRBV18; J gene: TRBJ2-1; D gene: TRBD1; CDR3 DNA: TGTGCCAGCTCACCGATATCAGCCGGGACAGGGTCCTACAATGAGCAGTTCTTC; CDR3 protein: CASSPISAGTGSYNEQFF
clone size: NA; V gene: TRBV12-2; J gene: TRBJ1-4; D gene: NA; CDR3 DNA: TGTGCAAGTCGCCCAGGACAGCGGAGAACTAATGAAAAACTGTTTTTT; CDR3 protein: CASRPGQRRTNEKLFF
clone size: once; V gene: TRBV5-1; J gene: TRBJ1-5; D gene: NA; CDR3 DNA: TGCGCCAGCAGCTTGGCGGGGGACGGAAATCAGCCCCAGCATTTT; CDR3 protein: CASSLAGDGNQPQHF
clone size: NA; V gene: TRBV2; J gene: TRBJ1-3; D gene: NA; CDR3 DNA: TGTGCCAGCAGTGAAGGGCCCCAGACATCTGGAAACACCATATATTTT; CDR3 protein: CASSEGPQTSGNTIYF
clone size: NA; V gene: TRBV30; J gene: TRBJ1-1; D gene: TRBD1; CDR3 DNA: TGTGCCTGGAGTCCCTCCGGGACAGGCAACACTGAAGCTTTCTTT; CDR3 protein: CAWSPSGTGNTEAFF
clone size: NA; V gene: TRBV28; J gene: TRBJ1-6; D gene: NA; CDR3 DNA: TGTGCCAGCACCCTCCCTGGAGGGCGCAATTCACCCCTCCACTTT; CDR3 protein: CASTLPGGRNSPLHF
clone size: NA; V gene: TRBV7-8; J gene: TRBJ1-2; D gene: TRBD1; CDR3 DNA: TGTGCCAGCAGCCGGGACAGGCAGAACTATGGCTACACCTTC; CDR3 protein: CASSRDRQNYGYTF
clone size: few; V gene: TRBV29-1; J gene: TRBJ2-2; D gene: NA; CDR3 DNA: TGCAGCGTTGAAGAGGGCCCCCGGGGGGAGCTGTTTTTT; CDR3 protein: CSVEEGPRGELFF
clone size: NA; V gene: TRBV6-6; J gene: TRBJ2-7; D gene: TRBD2; CDR3 DNA: TGTGCCAGCAGTTACGGCAGGGCGGGGGCCTACGAGCAGTACTTC; CDR3 protein: CASSYGRAGAYEQYF